Given below is one T cell receptor (beta chain) in context. Antigen unknown. CDR1 and CDR2 from the germline V gene are LNHDA and SQIVND (reference sequence). Unmatched junction bases numbered 5, after V lost 7 bases and J lost 3 bases. The CDR3 extends over 13 amino acids. These data come from a study of cytomegalovirus exposure and HLA in healthy donors. Findings and caveats of the study: Some segments of the V type, notably TRBV6-2 and TRBV6-3, were excluded as indistinguishable. Published work reported that the classifier diagnosed cytomegalovirus status with high specificity and sensitivity. Available immune exposure information was restricted to CMV serostatus only. Further analysis was carried out later, and it showed several of the most significant clusters appearing linked to common viral pathogens.

PCR involved 60 Vbeta and 13 Jbeta primers. Assay used: immunoSEQ multiplex PCR; TCRdb lists only in-frame clones, some missing. The sample includes around 77,000 clones, 75% to 85% seen only once; the top ten take nearly 3.5%. This clonotype originated in a man aged 35-49 years in good health and CMV-seronegative. V is TRBV19 and J is TRBJ1-2; 7 bases match TRBD1. Sample: PBMCs. CDR3 protein: CASIGGQYYGYTF. For the CDR3, the DNA is TGTGCCAGTATAGGGGGACAGTACTATGGCTACACCTTC. Variable domain in full (rest from reference TRBV19 and TRBJ1-2): DGGITQSPKYLFRKEGQNVTLSCEQNLNHDAMYWYRQDPGQGLRLIYYSQIVNDFQKGDIAEGYSVSREKKESFPLTVTSAQKNPTAFYLCASIGGQYYGYTFGSGTRLTVV.